These T cell receptor beta chains were read from a single sample in a study of blood T cell repertoires in COVID-19. Sequencing used immunoSEQ multiplex PCR; TCRdb keeps in-frame clones, though not all of them. The data contain under 300,000 clones, approximately 85% of them singletons. Sequenced sample: peripheral blood. The receptors here all came from an elderly man with acute or convalescent COVID-19. Both conserved end residues are part of each CDR3. A D gene is named only where the DNA matches it firmly. Clone size appears in some rows only: once, few, many, or a class for an expanded clone.

j_call clone_size v_call d_call cdr3_nt cdr3_aa
TRBJ2-3 . TRBV9 TRBD2 TGTGCCAGCAGCGTAGCGGGGGGATCGGATACGCAGTATTTT CASSVAGGSDTQYF
TRBJ1-2 . TRBV6-5 . TGTGCCAGCAGGTTAGGGGCCTCAGGAGGCTACACCTTC CASRLGASGGYTF
TRBJ1-2 . TRBV5-4 TRBD1 TGTGCCAGCAGCTCTTTCCGACAGGGGTTTCTAAACTATGGCTACACCTTC CASSSFRQGFLNYGYTF
TRBJ2-1 . TRBV11-3 TRBD2 TGTGCCAGCAGCCCGACACTAGCGGGAAGGGGTGAGCAGTTCTTC CASSPTLAGRGEQFF
TRBJ2-5 . TRBV29-1 TRBD1 TGCAGTTCGGACAGGGGGCTAGGAGAGACCCAGTACTTC CSSDRGLGETQYF
TRBJ1-6 few TRBV19 TRBD1 TGTGCCAGTAGTCCCCAACAGGGGCGAAATTCACCCCTCCACTTT CASSPQQGRNSPLHF
TRBJ1-1 . TRBV27 TRBD1 TGTGCCAGCAGTCGGGGACAGGGATCCTCTGGGCTCCCCTACACAAACACTGAAGCTTTCTTT CASSRGQGSSGLPYTNTEAFF
TRBJ1-6 once TRBV3-1/TRBV3-2 . TGTGCCAGCAGCCAAGCTACGGGGTACTATAATTCACCCCTCCACTTT CASSQATGYYNSPLHF
TRBJ2-7 . TRBV11-2 TRBD1 TGTGCCAGCAGCTTAGTGAGGACAGGGACCTACGAGCAGTACTTC CASSLVRTGTYEQYF
TRBJ1-2 few TRBV5-1 TRBD1 TGCGCCAGCAGCTTGGCAACTACGGGACAGGGGGACGGCTACACCTTC CASSLATTGQGDGYTF
TRBJ2-1 . TRBV7-6 . TGTGCCAGCAGCTTAGTGGGGAGCTCCTACAATGAGCAGTTCTTC CASSLVGSSYNEQFF
TRBJ1-5 few TRBV5-1 . TGCGCCAGCAGCTTGAGCGCAGGGTGGCCCCAGCATTTT CASSLSAGWPQHF
TRBJ1-6 . TRBV11-3 . TGTGCCAGCAGCTTAAGGGGATTTGGTTCACCCCTCCACTTT CASSLRGFGSPLHF
TRBJ2-1 . TRBV5-4 TRBD2 TGTGCCAGCAGCGGTGTAGCGGGAGGAGGTAGAAATGAGCAGTTCTTC CASSGVAGGGRNEQFF
TRBJ2-5 once TRBV4-1 TRBD1 TGCGCCAGCAGCCCAGAGGGGGCGTATGAGACCCAGTACTTC CASSPEGAYETQYF
TRBJ2-7 . TRBV9 . TGTGCCAGCAGCGTAGAGCCGTACGAGAGCTACGAGCAGTACTTC CASSVEPYESYEQYF
TRBJ2-2 . TRBV9 TRBD1 TGTGCCAGCAGTGCCACGACAGGGACCACCGGGGAGCTGTTTTTT CASSATTGTTGELFF
TRBJ2-1 . TRBV15 . TGTGCCACCAGCAGAGAAATGCGGGACCAGCAGTTCTTC CATSREMRDQQFF
TRBJ2-2 . TRBV4-1 . TGCGCCAGCAGCCAAGACAGGGGCTCTTACACCGGGGAGCTGTTTTTT CASSQDRGSYTGELFF
TRBJ1-2 . TRBV3-1/TRBV3-2 . TGTGCCAGCAGCCAAGGCGGCTATGGCTACACCTTC CASSQGGYGYTF
TRBJ2-1 . TRBV5-1 TRBD2 TGCGCCAGCAGCTTGGAGGCGGGGGGCAATGAGCAGTTCTTC CASSLEAGGNEQFF
TRBJ2-2 . TRBV4-2 . TGTGCCAGCAGCCAAGAGAGGGTAGCGAGGAACACCGGGGAGCTGTTTTTT CASSQERVARNTGELFF
TRBJ2-3 . TRBV2 . TGTGCCAGCAGTGACCGGAGTAGCGGCACAGATACGCAGTATTTT CASSDRSSGTDTQYF
TRBJ1-4 . TRBV5-5 TRBD1 TGTGCCAGCAGCTTGAGGGGGCCTAATGAAAAACTGTTTTTT CASSLRGPNEKLFF
TRBJ1-2 . TRBV7-9 . TGTGCCAGCAGCATTAACAGCTATGGCTACACCTTC CASSINSYGYTF
TRBJ2-7 once TRBV5-6 TRBD2 TGTGCCAGCAGCCCGGGACTAGCGGGAGGGCCCGCTGGGTACGAGCAGTACTTC CASSPGLAGGPAGYEQYF
TRBJ1-2 . TRBV15 . TGTGCCACCAGCAGAGATTTTACAGGCAGCGGGGGCTACACCTTC CATSRDFTGSGGYTF
TRBJ2-1 . TRBV18 . TGTGCCAGCTCACCACGCGGCTTCTTCTACAATGAGCAGTTCTTC CASSPRGFFYNEQFF
TRBJ2-1 . TRBV4-2 TRBD2 TGTGCCAGCAGCCAAGATCAGATAGGACTAGCCCCTGAGCAGTTCTTC CASSQDQIGLAPEQFF
TRBJ1-1 . TRBV5-1 . TGCGCCAGCAGATTACCCGGGGGGCCGAACACTGAAGCTTTCTTT CASRLPGGPNTEAFF
TRBJ1-1 . TRBV28 TRBD1 TGTGCCAGCAGTTTGGACAGGGTAAGAACTGAAGCTTTCTTT CASSLDRVRTEAFF
TRBJ2-3 . TRBV7-3 TRBD2 TGTGCCAGCAAGGCGGGAGGCTCAGATACGCAGTATTTT CASKAGGSDTQYF
TRBJ2-7 . TRBV19 . TGTGCCAGTACCCCGCAAGGTGGGCTAACGGGAGCCTACGAGCAGTACTTC CASTPQGGLTGAYEQYF
TRBJ2-7 . TRBV3-1/TRBV3-2 TRBD1 TGTGCCAGCAGTGGGACAGTCCTAATCGAGCAGTACTTC CASSGTVLIEQYF
TRBJ2-3 . TRBV18 . TGTGCCAGCTCCTTCCCTTCAGATACGCAGTATTTT CASSFPSDTQYF
TRBJ1-6 . TRBV11-2 . TGTGCCAGCAGCTTAGACTGGCAGGGGACATCCTATAATTCACCCCTCCACTTT CASSLDWQGTSYNSPLHF
TRBJ1-2 . TRBV27 TRBD1 TGTGCCAGCAGTAGGGACAGGGGCTATGGCTACACCTTC CASSRDRGYGYTF
TRBJ1-2 . TRBV18 . TGTGCCAGCTCACCAGGGAGGGGCGGCTATGGCTACACCTTC CASSPGRGGYGYTF
TRBJ1-2 . TRBV28 TRBD1 TGTGCCAGCAGAGCCGGACAGGGGAATGGCTACACCTTC CASRAGQGNGYTF
TRBJ1-2 . TRBV5-4 . TGTGCCAGCAGCTTGGCCGGCGGTCGGGACTATGGCTACACCTTC CASSLAGGRDYGYTF
TRBJ2-2 . TRBV24-1 . TGTGCCACCATAGTCAGGGCAAACACCGGGGAGCTGTTTTTT CATIVRANTGELFF
TRBJ2-7 few TRBV21-1 . TGTGCCAGCAGCAGTTTGACAGTCCGCCTGTACTTC CASSSLTVRLYF
TRBJ1-6 . TRBV28 TRBD1 TGTGCCAGCAGTCCGAACAGGGGAGGAAATTCACCCCTCCACTTT CASSPNRGGNSPLHF
TRBJ2-7 . TRBV28 TRBD1 TGTGCCAGCAGTTTGACAGGGCCCTCCTACGAGCAGTACTTC CASSLTGPSYEQYF
TRBJ2-7 few TRBV28 TRBD1 TGTGCCAGCAGTTTACAGGGGACAGGGGGGACCTACGAGCAGTACTTC CASSLQGTGGTYEQYF
TRBJ2-3 . TRBV14 . TGTGCCAGCAGCCAGATGGGCCGCTCGTCGGATACGCAGTATTTT CASSQMGRSSDTQYF
TRBJ2-1 . TRBV7-2 TRBD1 TGTGCCAGCAGCTTCAACCGGGACAGGGTTAATGAGCAGTTCTTC CASSFNRDRVNEQFF
TRBJ2-7 . TRBV7-3 TRBD2 TGTGCCAGCAGCGAGGGACTAGCGGTCTACGAGCAGTACTTC CASSEGLAVYEQYF
TRBJ1-2 . TRBV2 . TGTGCCAGCAGTAAAACACCTAACTATGGCTACACCTTC CASSKTPNYGYTF
TRBJ1-4 . TRBV4-3 . TGCGCCAGCAGCCAAGATTCGCCTAGTAAACTGTTTTTT CASSQDSPSKLFF
TRBJ1-2 . TRBV19 . TGTGCCAGTCGATCCCCGGGGGTAGGTGGCTACACCTTC CASRSPGVGGYTF
TRBJ1-2 . TRBV7-2 . TGTGCCAGCAGCCCGCAACGTGGGAGCTATGGCTACACCTTC CASSPQRGSYGYTF